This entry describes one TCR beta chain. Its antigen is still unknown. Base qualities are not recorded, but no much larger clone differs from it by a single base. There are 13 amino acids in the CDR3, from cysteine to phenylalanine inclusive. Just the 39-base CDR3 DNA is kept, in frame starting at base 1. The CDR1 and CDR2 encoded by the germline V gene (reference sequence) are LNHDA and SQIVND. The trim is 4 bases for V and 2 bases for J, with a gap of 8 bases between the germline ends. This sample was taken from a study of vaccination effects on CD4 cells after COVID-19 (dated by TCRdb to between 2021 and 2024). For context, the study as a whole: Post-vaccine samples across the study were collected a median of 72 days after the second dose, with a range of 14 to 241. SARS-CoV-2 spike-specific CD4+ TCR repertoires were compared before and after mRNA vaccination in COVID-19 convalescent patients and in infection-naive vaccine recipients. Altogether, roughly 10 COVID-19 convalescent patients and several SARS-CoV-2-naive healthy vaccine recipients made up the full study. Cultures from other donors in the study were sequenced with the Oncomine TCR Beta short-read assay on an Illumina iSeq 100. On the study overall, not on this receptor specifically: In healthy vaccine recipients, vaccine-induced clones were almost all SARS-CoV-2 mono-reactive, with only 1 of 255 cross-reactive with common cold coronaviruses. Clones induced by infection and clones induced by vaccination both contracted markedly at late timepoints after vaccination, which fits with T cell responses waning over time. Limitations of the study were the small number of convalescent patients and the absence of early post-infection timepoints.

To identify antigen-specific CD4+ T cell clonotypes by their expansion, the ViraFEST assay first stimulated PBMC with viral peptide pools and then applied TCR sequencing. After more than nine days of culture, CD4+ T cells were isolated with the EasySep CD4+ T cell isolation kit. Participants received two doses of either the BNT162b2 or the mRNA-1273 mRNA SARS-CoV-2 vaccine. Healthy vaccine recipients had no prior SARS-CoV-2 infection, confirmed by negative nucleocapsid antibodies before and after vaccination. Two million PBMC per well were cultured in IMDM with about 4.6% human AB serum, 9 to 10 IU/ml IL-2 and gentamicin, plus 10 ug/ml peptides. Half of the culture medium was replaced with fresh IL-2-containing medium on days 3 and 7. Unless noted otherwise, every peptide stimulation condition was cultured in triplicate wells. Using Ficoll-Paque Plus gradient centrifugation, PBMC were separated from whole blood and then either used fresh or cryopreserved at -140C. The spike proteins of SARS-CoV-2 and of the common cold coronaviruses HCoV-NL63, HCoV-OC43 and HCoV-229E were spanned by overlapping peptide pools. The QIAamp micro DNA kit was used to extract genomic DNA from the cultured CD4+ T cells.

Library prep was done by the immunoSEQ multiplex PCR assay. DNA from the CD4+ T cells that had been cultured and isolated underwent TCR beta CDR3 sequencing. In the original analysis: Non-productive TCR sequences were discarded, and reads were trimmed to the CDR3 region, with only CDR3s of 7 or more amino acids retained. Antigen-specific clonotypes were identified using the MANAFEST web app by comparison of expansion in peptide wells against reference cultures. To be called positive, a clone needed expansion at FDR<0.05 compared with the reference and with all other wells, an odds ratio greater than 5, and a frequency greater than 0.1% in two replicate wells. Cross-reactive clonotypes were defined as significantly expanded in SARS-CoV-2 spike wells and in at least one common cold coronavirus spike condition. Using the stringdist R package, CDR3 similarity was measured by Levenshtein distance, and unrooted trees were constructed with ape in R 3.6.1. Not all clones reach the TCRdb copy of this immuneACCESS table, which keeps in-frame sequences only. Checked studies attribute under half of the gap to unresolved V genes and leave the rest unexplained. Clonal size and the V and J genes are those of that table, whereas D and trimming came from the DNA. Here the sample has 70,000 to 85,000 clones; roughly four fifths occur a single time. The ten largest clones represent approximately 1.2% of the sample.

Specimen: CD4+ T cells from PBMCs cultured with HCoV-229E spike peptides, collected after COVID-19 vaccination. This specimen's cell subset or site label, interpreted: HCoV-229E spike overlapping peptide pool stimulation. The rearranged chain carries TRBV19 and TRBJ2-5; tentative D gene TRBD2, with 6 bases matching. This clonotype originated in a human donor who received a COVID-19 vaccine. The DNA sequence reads TGTGCCAGTAGTAGGCTAGCGCAAGAGACCCAGTACTTC. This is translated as CASSRLAQETQYF.